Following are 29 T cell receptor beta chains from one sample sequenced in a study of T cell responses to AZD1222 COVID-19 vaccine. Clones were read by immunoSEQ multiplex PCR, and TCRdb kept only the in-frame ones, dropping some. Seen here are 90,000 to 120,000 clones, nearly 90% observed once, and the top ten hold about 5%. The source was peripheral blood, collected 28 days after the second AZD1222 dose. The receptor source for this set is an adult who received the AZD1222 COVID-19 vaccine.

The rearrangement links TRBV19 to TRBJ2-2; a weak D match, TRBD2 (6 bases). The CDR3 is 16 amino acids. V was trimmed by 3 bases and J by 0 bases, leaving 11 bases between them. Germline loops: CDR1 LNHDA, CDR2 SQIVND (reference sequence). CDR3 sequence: CASSIPGGTNTGELFF. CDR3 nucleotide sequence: TGTGCCAGTAGTATCCCCGGCGGGACGAACACCGGGGAGCTGTTTTTT.

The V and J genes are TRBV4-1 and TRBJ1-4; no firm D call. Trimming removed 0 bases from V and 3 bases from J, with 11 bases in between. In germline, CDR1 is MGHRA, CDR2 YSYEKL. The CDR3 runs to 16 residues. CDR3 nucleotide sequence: TGCGCCAGCAGCCAAGATCATGGGTCAGCTAATGAAAAACTGTTTTTT. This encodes CASSQDHGSANEKLFF.

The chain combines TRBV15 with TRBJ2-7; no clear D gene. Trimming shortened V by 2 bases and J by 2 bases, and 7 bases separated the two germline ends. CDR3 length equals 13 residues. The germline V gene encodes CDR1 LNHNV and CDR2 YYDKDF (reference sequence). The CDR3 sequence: CATSRKSTYEQYF. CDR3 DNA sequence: TGTGCCACCAGCAGAAAGTCGACCTACGAGCAGTACTTC.

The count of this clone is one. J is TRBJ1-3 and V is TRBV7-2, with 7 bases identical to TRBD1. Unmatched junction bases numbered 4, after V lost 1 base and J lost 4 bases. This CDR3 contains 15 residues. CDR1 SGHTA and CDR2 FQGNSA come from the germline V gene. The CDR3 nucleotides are TGTGCCAGCAGCTTAGTAGGAGGGGGCGGAAACACCATATATTTT. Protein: CASSLVGGGGNTIYF. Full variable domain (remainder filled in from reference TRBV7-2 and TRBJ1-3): GAGVSQSPSNKVTEKGKDVELRCDPISGHTALYWYRQSLGQGLEFLIYFQGNSAPDKSGLPSDRFSAERTGGSVSTLTIQRTQQEDSAVYLCASSLVGGGGNTIYFGEGSWLTVV.

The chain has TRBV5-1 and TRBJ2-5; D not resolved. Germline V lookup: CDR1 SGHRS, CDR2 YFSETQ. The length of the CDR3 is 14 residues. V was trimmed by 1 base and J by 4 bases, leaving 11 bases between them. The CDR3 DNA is TGCGCCAGCAGCTTGTTCGCACATCGAGAGACCCAGTACTTC. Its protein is CASSLFAHRETQYF.

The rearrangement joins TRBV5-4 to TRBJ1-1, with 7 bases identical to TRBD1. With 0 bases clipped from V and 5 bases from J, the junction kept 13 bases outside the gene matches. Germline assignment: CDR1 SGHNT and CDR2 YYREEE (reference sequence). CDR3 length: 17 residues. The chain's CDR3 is CASSLGGTGVAGTEAFF. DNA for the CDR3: TGTGCCAGCAGCTTGGGAGGCACAGGGGTCGCTGGAACTGAAGCTTTCTTT. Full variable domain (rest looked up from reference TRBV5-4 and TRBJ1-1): ETGVTQSPTHLIKTRGQQVTLRCSSQSGHNTVSWYQQALGQGPQFIFQYYREEENGRGNFPPRFSGLQFPNYSSELNVNALELDDSALYLCASSLGGTGVAGTEAFFGQGTRLTVV.

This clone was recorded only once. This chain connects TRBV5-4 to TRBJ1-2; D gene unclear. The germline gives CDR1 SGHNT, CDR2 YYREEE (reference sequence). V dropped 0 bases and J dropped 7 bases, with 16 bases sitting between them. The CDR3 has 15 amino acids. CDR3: CASSLAGPIVRGYTF. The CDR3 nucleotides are TGTGCCAGCAGCTTGGCCGGACCGATTGTCCGTGGCTACACCTTC.

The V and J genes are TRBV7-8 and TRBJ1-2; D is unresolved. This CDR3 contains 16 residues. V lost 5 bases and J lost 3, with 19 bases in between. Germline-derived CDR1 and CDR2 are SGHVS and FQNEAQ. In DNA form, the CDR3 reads TGTGCCAGCAGCCTTTCACCGGGCCTCGGGGACTATGGCTACACCTTC. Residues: CASSLSPGLGDYGYTF.

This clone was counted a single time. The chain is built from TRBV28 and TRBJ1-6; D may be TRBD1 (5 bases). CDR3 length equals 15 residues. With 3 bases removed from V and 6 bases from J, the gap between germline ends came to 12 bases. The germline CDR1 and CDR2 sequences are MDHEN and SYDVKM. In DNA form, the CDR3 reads TGTGCCAGCAGTTTGAGCGGGGGGAGTAATTCACCCCTCCACTTT. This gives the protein CASSLSGGSNSPLHF.

CDR3 protein: CASSLAPAGTVQFF. Written as DNA, the CDR3 is TGTGCCAGCAGCTTAGCTCCAGCGGGTACCGTGCAGTTCTTC. The rearrangement uses TRBV7-2 and TRBJ2-1, with D perhaps TRBD2 (6 bases). The CDR3 extends over 14 amino acids. Germline lookup yields CDR1 SGHTA and CDR2 FQGNSA. Trimming pared 0 bases from V and 12 bases from J, leaving 15 bases between.

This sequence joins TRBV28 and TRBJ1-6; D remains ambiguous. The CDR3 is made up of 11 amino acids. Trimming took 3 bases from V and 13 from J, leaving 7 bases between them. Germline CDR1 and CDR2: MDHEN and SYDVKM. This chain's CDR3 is CASSFRWPLHF. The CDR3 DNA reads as TGTGCCAGCAGTTTCAGGTGGCCCCTCCACTTT.

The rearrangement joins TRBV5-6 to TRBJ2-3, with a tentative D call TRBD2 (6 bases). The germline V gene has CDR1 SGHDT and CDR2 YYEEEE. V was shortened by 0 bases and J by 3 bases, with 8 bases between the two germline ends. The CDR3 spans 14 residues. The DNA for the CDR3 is TGTGCCAGCAGCTTGGCACTAGCAACAGATACGCAGTATTTT. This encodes CASSLALATDTQYF. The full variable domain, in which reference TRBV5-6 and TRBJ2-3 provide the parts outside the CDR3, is DAGVTQSPTHLIKTRGQQVTLRCSPKSGHDTVSWYQQALGQGPQFIFQYYEEEERQRGNFPDRFSGHQFPNYSSELNVNALLLGDSALYLCASSLALATDTQYFGPGTRLTVL.

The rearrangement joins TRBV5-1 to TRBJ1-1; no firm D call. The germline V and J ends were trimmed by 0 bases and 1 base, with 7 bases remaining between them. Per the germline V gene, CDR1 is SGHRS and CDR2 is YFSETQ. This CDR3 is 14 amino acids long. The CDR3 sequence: CASSLAWGNTEAFF. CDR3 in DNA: TGCGCCAGCAGCTTGGCATGGGGGAACACTGAAGCTTTCTTT.

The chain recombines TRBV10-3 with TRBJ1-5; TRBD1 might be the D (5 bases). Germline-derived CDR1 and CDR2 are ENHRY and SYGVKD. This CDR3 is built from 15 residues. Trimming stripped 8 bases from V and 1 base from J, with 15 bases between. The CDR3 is CAIGSKGQSNQPQHF. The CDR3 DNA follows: TGTGCCATCGGATCAAAGGGGCAAAGCAATCAGCCCCAGCATTTT.

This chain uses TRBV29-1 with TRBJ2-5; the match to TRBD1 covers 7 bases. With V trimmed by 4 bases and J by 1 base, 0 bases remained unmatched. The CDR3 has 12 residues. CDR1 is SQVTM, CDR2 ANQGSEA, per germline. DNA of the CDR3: TGCAGCGTTGGACAGGGCCAAGAGACCCAGTACTTC. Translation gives CSVGQGQETQYF.

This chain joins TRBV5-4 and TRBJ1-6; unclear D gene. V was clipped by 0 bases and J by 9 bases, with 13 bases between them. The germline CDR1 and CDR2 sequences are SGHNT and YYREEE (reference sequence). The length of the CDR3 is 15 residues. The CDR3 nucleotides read TGTGCCAGCAGCTTGGAGCAGACGGTTGGTTCACCCCTCCACTTT. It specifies CASSLEQTVGSPLHF.

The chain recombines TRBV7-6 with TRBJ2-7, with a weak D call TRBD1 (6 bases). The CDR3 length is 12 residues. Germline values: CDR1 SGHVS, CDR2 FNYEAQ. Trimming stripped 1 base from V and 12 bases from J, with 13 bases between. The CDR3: CASSLGQGKWYF. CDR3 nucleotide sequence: TGTGCCAGCAGCTTAGGGCAGGGGAAGTGGTACTTC.

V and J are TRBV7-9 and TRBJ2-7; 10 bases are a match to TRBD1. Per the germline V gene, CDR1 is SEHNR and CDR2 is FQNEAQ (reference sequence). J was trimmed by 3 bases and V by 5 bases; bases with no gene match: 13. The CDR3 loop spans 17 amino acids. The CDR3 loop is CASSPSRDRGRGYEQYF. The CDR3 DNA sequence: TGTGCCAGCAGCCCGTCCCGGGACAGGGGTCGGGGCTACGAGCAGTACTTC.

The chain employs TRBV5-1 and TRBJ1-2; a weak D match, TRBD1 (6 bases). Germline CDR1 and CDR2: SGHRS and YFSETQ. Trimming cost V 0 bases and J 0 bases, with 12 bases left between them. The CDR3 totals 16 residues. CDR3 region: CASSLEQGTANYGYTF. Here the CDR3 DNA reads TGCGCCAGCAGCTTGGAGCAGGGGACCGCTAACTATGGCTACACCTTC.

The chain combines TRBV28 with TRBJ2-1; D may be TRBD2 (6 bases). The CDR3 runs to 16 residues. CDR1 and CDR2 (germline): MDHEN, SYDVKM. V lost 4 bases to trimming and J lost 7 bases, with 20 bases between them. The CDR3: CASSSPPRLGGNEQFF. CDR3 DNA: TGTGCCAGCAGTTCCCCCCCGAGACTAGGTGGTAATGAGCAGTTCTTC. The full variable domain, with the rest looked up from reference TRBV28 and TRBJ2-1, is DVKVTQSSRYLVKRTGEKVFLECVQDMDHENMFWYRQDPGLGLRLIYFSYDVKMKEKGDIPEGYSVSREKKERFSLILESASTNQTSMYLCASSSPPRLGGNEQFFGPGTRLTVL.

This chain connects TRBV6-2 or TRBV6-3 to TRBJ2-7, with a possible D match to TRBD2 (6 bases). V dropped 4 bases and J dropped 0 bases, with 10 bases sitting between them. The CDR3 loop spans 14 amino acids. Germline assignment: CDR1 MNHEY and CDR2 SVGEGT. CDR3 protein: CASSSDGSSYEQYF. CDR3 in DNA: TGTGCCAGCAGTTCGGACGGGAGCTCCTACGAGCAGTACTTC.

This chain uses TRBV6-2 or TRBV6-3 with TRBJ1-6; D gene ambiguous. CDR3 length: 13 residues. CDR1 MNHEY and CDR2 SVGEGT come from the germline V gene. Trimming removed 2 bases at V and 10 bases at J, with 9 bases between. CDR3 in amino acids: CASSYPQNSPLHF. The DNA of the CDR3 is TGTGCCAGCAGTTACCCGCAAAACTCACCCCTCCACTTT.

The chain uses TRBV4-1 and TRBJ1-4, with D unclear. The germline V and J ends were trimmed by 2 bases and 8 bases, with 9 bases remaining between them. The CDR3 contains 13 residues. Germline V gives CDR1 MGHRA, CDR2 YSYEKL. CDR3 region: CASSQFPHEKLFF. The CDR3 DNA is TGCGCCAGCAGCCAATTTCCACACGAAAAACTGTTTTTT.

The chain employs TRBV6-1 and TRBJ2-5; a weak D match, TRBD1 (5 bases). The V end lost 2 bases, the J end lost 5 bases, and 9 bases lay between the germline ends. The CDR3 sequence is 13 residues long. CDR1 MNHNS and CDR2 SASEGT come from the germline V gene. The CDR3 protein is CASSEQGGETQYF. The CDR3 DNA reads TGTGCCAGCAGTGAACAGGGTGGGGAGACCCAGTACTTC.

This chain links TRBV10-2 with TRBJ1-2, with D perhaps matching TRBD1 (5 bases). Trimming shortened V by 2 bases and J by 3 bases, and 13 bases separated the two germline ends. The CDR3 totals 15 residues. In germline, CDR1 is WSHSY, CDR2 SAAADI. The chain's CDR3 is CASSEAYRSHYGYTF. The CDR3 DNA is TGCGCCAGCAGTGAGGCCTACAGGAGCCACTATGGCTACACCTTC.

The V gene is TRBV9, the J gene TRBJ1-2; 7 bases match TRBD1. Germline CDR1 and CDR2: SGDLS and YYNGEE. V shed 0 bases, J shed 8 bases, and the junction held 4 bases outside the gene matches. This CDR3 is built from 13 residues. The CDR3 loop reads CASSVGQGRGYTF. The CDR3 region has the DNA TGTGCCAGCAGCGTAGGACAGGGCAGAGGCTACACCTTC. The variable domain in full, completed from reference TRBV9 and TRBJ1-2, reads DSGVTQTPKHLITATGQRVTLRCSPRSGDLSVYWYQQSLDQGLQFLIQYYNGEERAKGNILERFSAQQFPDLHSELNLSSLELGDSALYFCASSVGQGRGYTFGSGTRLTVV.

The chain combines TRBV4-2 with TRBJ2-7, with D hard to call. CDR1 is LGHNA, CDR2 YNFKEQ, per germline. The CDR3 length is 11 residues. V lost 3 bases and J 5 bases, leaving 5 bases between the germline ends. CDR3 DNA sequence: TGTGCCAGCAGCCAGGGAAACGAGCAGTACTTC. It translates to CASSQGNEQYF.

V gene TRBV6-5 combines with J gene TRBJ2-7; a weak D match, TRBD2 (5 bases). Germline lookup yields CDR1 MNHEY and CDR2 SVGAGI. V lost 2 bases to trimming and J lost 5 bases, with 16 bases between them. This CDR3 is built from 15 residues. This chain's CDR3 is CASSYGGLLSNEQYF. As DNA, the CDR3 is TGTGCCAGCAGTTACGGTGGACTCTTAAGCAACGAGCAGTACTTC.

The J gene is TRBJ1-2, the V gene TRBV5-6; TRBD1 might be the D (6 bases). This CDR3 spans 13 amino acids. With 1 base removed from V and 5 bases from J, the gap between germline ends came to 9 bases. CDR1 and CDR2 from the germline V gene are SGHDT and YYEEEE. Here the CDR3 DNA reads TGTGCCAGCAGCTTGCAGGGGAATTATGGCTACACCTTC. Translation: CASSLQGNYGYTF. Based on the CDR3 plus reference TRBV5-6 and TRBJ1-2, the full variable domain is DAGVTQSPTHLIKTRGQQVTLRCSPKSGHDTVSWYQQALGQGPQFIFQYYEEEERQRGNFPDRFSGHQFPNYSSELNVNALLLGDSALYLCASSLQGNYGYTFGSGTRLTVV.